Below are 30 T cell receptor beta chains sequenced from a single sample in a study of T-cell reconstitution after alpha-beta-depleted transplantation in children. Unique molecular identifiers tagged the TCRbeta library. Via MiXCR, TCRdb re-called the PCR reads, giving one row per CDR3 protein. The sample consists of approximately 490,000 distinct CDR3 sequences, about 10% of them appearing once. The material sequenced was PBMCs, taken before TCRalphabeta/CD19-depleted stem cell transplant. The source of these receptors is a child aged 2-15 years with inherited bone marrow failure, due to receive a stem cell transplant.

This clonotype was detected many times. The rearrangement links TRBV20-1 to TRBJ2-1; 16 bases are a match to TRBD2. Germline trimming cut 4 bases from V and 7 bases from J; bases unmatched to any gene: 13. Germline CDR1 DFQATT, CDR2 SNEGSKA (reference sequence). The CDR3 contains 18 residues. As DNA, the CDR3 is TGCAGTGCTAACCCCGGGACTAGCGGGAGGGGGATTTGGAATGAGCAGTTCTTC. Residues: CSANPGTSGRGIWNEQFF.

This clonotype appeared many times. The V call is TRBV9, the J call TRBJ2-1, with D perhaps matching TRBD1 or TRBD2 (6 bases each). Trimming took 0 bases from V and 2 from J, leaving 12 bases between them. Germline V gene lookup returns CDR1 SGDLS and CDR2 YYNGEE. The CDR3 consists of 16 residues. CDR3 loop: CASSVEGGTTYNEQFF. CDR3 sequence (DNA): TGTGCCAGCAGCGTAGAGGGCGGGACAACCTACAATGAGCAGTTCTTC.

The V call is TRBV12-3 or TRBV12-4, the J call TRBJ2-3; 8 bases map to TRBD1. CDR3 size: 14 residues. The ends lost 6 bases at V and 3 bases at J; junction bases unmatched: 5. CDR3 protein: CASRPGQETDTQYF. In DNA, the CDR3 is TGTGCCAGCAGACCGGGACAGGAAACAGATACGCAGTATTTT.

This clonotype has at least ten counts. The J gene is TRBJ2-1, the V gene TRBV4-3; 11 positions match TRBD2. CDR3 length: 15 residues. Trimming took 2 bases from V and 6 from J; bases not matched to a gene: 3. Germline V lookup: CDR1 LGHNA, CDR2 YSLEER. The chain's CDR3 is CASSQLAGGTNEQFF. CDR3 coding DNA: TGCGCCAGCAGCCAACTAGCGGGAGGAACCAATGAGCAGTTCTTC.

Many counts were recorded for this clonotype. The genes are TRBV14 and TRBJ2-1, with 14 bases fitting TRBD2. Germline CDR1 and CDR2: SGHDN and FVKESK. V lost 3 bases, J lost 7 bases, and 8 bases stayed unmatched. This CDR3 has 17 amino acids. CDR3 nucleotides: TGTGCCAGCAGCCAGACTAGCGGGAGGGCCCTCGGGAATGAGCAGTTCTTC. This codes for CASSQTSGRALGNEQFF.

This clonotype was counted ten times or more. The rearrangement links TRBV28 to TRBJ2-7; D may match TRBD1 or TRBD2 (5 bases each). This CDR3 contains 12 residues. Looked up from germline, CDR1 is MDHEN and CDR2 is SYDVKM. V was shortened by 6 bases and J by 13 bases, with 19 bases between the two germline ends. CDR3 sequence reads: CASSLRDPPFYF. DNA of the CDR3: TGTGCCAGCAGCCTCCGGGACCCTCCCTTCTACTTC.

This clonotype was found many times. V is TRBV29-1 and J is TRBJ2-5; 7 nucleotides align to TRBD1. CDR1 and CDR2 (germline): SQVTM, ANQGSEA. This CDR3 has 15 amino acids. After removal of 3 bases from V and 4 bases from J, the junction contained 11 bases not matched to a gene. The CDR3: CSVERLKGARETQYF. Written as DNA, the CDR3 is TGCAGCGTTGAGCGGTTGAAGGGGGCGAGAGAGACCCAGTACTTC.

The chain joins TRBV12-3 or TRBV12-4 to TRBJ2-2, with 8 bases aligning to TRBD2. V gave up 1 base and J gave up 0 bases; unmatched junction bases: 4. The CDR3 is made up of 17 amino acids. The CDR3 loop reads CASSLGAGGANTGELFF. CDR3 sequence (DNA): TGTGCCAGCAGTTTAGGGGCGGGGGGCGCGAACACCGGGGAGCTGTTTTTT.

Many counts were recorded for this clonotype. The CDR3, as DNA: TGTGCCATCAGTGGGACAGGGGTTAATTCACCCCTCCACTTT. Translating gives CAISGTGVNSPLHF. The chain recombines TRBV10-3 with TRBJ1-6, with 9 bases that match TRBD1. The V gene's germline CDR1 is ENHRY and CDR2 SYGVKD. CDR3 length: 14 residues. Losses at the gene ends were 4 bases for V and 6 bases for J; bases not matched to a gene: 1.

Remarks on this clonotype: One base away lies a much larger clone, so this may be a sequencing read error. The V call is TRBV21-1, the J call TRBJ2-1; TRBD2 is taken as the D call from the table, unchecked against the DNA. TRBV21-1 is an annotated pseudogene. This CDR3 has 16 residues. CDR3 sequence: CASSNGKAGGYNEQFF. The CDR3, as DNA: TGTGCCAGCAGCAACGGGAAGGCGGGAGGGTACAATGAGCAGTTCTTC.

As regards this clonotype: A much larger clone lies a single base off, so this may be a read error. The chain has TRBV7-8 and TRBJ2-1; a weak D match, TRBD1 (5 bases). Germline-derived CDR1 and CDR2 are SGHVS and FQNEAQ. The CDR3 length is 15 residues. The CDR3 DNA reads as TGTGCCAGCAGCTTGGACAAGGTCACCTACAATGAGCGGTTCTTC. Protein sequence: CASSLDKVTYNERFF.

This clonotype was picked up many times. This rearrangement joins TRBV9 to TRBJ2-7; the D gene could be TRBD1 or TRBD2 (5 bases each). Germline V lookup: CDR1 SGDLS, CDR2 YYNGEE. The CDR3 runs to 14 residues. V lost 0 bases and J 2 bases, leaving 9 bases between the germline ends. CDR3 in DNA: TGTGCCAGCAGCGTAGGCAGGGACGCCTACGAGCAGTACTTC. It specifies CASSVGRDAYEQYF.

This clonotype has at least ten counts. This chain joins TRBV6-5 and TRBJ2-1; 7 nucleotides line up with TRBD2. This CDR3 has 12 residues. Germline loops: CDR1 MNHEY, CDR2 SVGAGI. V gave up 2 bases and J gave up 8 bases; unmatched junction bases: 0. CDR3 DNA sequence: TGTGCCAGCAGTTACGCGGGAGATGAGCAGTTCTTC. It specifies CASSYAGDEQFF.

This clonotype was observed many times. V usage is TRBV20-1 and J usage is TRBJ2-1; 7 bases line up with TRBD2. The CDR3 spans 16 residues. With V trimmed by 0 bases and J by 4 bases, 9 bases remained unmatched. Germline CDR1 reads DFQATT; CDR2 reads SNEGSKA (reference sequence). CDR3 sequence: CSARDRAGVSYNEQFF. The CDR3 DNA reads TGCAGTGCTAGAGATCGGGCGGGAGTATCATACAATGAGCAGTTCTTC.

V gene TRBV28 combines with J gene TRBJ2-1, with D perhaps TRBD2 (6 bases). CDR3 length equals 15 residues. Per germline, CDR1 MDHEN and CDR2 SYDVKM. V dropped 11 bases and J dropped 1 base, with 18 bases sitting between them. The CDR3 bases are TGTGCCTCAGGGAGGCAGTTTATGTCCTACAATGAGCAGTTCTTC. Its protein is CASGRQFMSYNEQFF.

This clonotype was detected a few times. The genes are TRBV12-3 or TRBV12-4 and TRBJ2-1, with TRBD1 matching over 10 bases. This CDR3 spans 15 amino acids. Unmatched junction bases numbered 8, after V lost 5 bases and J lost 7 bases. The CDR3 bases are TGTGCCAGCAGTCTCGGGACAGGGGCGGGGAATGAGCAGTTCTTC. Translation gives CASSLGTGAGNEQFF.

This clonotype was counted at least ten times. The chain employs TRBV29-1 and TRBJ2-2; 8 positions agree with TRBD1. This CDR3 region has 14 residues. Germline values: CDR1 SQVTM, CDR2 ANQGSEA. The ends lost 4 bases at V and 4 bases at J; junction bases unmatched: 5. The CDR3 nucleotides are TGCAGCGTTGGACAGGGGCGATTCACCGGGGAGCTGTTTTTT. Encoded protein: CSVGQGRFTGELFF.

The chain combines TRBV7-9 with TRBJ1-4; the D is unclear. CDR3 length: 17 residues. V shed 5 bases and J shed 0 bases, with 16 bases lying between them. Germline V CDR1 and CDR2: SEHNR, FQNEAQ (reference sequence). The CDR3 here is CASSRKAYIATNEKLFF. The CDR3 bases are TGTGCCAGCAGCCGCAAAGCGTATATCGCAACTAATGAAAAACTGTTTTTT.

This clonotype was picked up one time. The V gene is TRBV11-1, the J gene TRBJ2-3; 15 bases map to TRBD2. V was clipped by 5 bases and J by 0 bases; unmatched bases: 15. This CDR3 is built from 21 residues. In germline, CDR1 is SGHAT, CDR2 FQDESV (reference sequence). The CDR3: CASSPSGLAGGTRLSTDTQYF. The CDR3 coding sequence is TGTGCCAGCAGCCCAAGCGGACTAGCGGGAGGGACCCGCCTTAGCACAGATACGCAGTATTTT.

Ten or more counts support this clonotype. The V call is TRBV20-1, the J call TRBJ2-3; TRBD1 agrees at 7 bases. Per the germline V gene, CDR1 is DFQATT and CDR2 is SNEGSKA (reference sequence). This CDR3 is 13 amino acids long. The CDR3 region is CSTPGTDTDTQYF. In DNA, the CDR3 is TGCAGCACCCCCGGGACAGACACAGATACGCAGTATTTT.

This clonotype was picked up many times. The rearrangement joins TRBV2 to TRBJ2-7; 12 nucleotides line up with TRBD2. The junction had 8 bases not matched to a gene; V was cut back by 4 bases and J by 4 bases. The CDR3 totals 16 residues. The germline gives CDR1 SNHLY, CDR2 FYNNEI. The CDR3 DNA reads TGTGCCAGCAGTGGTTCTAGCGGGAGGGCGAAGTACGAGCAGTACTTC. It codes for CASSGSSGRAKYEQYF. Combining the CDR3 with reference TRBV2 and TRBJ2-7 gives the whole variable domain EPEVTQTPSHQVTQMGQEVILRCVPISNHLYFYWYRQILGQKVEFLVSFYNNEISEKSEIFDDQFSVERPDGSNFTLKIRSTKLEDSAMYFCASSGSSGRAKYEQYFGPGTRLTVT.

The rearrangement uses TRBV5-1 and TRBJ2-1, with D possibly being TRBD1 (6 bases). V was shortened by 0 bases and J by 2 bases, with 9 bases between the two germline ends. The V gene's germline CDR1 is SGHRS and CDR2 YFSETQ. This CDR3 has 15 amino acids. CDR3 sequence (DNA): TGCGCCAGCAGCTTGGAAGGGGACACCTACAATGAGCAGTTCTTC. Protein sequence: CASSLEGDTYNEQFF.

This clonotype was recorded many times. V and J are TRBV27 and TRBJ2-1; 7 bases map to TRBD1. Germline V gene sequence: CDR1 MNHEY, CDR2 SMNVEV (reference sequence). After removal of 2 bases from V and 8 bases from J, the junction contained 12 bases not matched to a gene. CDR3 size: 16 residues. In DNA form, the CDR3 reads TGTGCCAGCAGTTTACGGACAGGTAGTTGGGTGGATGAGCAGTTCTTC. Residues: CASSLRTGSWVDEQFF.

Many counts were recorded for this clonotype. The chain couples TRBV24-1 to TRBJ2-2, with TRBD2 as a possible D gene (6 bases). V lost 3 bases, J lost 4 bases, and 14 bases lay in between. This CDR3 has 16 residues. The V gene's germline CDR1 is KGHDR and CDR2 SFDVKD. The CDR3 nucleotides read TGTGCCACCAGTGATCCGGACTTGGGGGGCACCGGGGAGCTGTTTTTT. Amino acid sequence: CATSDPDLGGTGELFF.

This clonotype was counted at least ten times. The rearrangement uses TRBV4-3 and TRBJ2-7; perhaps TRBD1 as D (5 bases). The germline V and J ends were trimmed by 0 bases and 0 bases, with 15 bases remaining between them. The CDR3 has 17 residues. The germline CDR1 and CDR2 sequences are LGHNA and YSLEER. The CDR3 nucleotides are TGCGCCAGCAGCCAAGATCGATCAGGGATCTTCTCCTACGAGCAGTACTTC. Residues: CASSQDRSGIFSYEQYF.

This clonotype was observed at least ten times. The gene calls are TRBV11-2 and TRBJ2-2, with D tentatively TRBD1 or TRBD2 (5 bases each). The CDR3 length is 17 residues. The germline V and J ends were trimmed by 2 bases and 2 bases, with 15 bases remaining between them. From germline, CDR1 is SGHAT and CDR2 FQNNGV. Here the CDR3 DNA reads TGTGCCAGCAGCTTAAAGTGGGGGAACTCTAACACCGGGGAGCTGTTTTTT. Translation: CASSLKWGNSNTGELFF.

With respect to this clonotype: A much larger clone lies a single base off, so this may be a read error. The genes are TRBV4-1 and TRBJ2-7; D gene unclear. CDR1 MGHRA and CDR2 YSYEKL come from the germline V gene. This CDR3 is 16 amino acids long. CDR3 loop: CASSQVAVLSSHEQYF. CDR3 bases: TGCGCCAGCAGCCAAGTCGCGGTTCTCAGCTCCCACGAGCAGTACTTC.

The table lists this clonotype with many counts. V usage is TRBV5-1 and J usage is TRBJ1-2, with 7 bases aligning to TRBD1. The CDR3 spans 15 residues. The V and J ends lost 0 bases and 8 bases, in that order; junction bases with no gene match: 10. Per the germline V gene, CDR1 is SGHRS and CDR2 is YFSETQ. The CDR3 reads CASSLAELTGSGYTF. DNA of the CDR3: TGCGCCAGCAGCTTGGCCGAGCTGACAGGGAGCGGCTACACCTTC.

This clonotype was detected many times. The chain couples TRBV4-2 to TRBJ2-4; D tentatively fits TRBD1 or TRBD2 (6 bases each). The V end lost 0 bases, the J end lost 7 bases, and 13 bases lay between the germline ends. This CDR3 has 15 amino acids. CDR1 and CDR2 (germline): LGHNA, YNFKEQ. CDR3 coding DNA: TGTGCCAGCAGCCAAGATAGGGGGGCCGGGAACATTCAGTACTTC. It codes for CASSQDRGAGNIQYF.

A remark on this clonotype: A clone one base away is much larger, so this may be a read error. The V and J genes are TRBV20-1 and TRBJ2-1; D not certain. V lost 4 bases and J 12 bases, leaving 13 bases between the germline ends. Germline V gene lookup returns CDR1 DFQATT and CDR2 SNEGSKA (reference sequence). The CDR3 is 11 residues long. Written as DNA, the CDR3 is TGCAGTGCTATCGCTCTAACCGGGCAGTTCTTC. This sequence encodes CSAIALTGQFF.